The source of this TCR beta chain is a study of T cells in Graves' hyperthyroidism and ophthalmopathy. Recently diagnosed hyperthyroidism of less than 2 months' duration affected patients aged 18 to 65. The TCR beta CDR3 regions underwent amplification using RNA transcripts as the source. When the TCR CDR3 underwent first-round RT-PCR, the HTBI primer set was used. TCRdb re-derived calls from the multiplex PCR reads in MiXCR, one entry per CDR3 protein. The sample holds over 700,000 distinct CDR3 sequences, more than 30% seen once. This CDR3 region has 15 residues. V was pared by 7 bases and J by 0 bases, with 10 bases between. Germline-derived CDR1 and CDR2 are LNHDA and SQIVND (reference sequence).

The chain recombines TRBV19 with TRBJ1-6; D is undetermined. This clonotype was sampled from a young man with Graves' hyperthyroidism. The sequencing sample was made of blood. CDR3 coding DNA: TGTGCCAGTATCCAAAGGGCCTCCTATAATTCACCCCTCCACTTT. Translation gives CASIQRASYNSPLHF.